This entry lists 3 T cell receptor beta chains sequenced from one sample in a study of blood T cell repertoires in COVID-19. The table came from immunoSEQ multiplex PCR; TCRdb's copy has only in-frame clones and leaves some out. Of roughly 130,000 clones listed, 87% are singletons. Material: peripheral blood. The receptors derive from a woman aged 55 to 70 with acute or convalescent COVID-19.

The chain recombines TRBV24-1 with TRBJ2-2; 7 nucleotides line up with TRBD1. The germline V gene encodes CDR1 KGHDR and CDR2 SFDVKD. V trimming: 0 bases; J trimming: 2 bases; junction bases outside the gene matches: 5. The CDR3 length is 17 residues. The CDR3 region has the DNA TGTGCCACCAGTGATTTGTATGGGACAGCTAACACCGGGGAGCTGTTTTTT. Amino acid sequence: CATSDLYGTANTGELFF.

This rearrangement joins TRBV5-5 to TRBJ2-7, with D tentatively TRBD2 (6 bases). Trimming pared 2 bases from V and 6 bases from J, leaving 21 bases between. CDR1 and CDR2 from the germline V gene are SGHKS and YYEKEE (reference sequence). The CDR3 extends over 16 amino acids. CDR3 loop: CASSFKGSGPKAEQYF. The CDR3 region has the DNA TGTGCCAGCAGCTTTAAGGGTAGCGGCCCAAAAGCCGAGCAGTACTTC. The entire variable domain, with the rest obtained from reference TRBV5-5 and TRBJ2-7, is as follows: DAGVTQSPTHLIKTRGQQVTLRCSPISGHKSVSWYQQVLGQGPQFIFQYYEKEERGRGNFPDRFSARQFPNYSSELNVNALLLGDSALYLCASSFKGSGPKAEQYFGPGTRLTVT.

The V and J genes are TRBV18 and TRBJ2-3; TRBD2 might be the D (6 bases). V gave up 5 bases and J gave up 0 bases, with 27 bases separating them. Germline V gene lookup returns CDR1 KGHSH and CDR2 LQKENI. The CDR3 loop spans 20 amino acids. This CDR3 is CASSGISRDSWPSSTDTQYF. CDR3 in DNA: TGTGCCAGCTCAGGCATATCCCGGGACTCCTGGCCATCTAGCACAGATACGCAGTATTTT.